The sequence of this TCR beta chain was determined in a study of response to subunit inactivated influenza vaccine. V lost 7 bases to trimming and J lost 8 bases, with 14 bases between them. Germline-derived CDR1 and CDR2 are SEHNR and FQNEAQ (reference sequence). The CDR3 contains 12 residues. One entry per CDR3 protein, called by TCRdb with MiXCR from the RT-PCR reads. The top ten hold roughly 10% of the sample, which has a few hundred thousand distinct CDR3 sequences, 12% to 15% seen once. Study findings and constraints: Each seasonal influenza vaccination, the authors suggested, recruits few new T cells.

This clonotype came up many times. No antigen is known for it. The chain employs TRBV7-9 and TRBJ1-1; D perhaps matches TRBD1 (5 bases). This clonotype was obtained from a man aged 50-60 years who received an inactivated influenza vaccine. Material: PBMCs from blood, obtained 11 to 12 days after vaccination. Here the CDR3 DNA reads TGTGCCAGCACCCCTGGGGCACCCGAAGCTTTCTTT. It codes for CASTPGAPEAFF.